These T cell receptor beta chains were read from a single sample in a study of technical replicates of blood from several donors. The assay was immunoSEQ multiplex PCR, and TCRdb's table has in-frame clones only and misses some. Found here are over 70,000 clones, roughly 92% of them singletons; the top ten hold around 0.37%. Sequenced: T cells isolated from PBMCs. Source of these receptors: a human donor in good health. The CDR3 runs from the conserved cysteine through the conserved F or W. Fields, in order: CDR3 length, D gene, clone size, J gene, V gene, CDR3 protein, CDR3 DNA. The D gene is left open where the match is weak. The size entry is marked missing in some rows and otherwise reads once, few, many or a size class.

16 | NA | few | TRBJ1-1 | TRBV7-9 | CASSLASHAGNTEAFF | TGTGCCAGCAGCTTAGCTTCGCATGCGGGGAACACTGAAGCTTTCTTT
15 | NA | NA | TRBJ1-1 | TRBV6-5 | CASSYSGRAFTEAFF | TGTGCCAGCAGTTACTCTGGGAGGGCGTTCACTGAAGCTTTCTTT
14 | NA | NA | TRBJ1-5 | TRBV19 | CASTPLGGNQPQHF | TGTGCCAGTACCCCACTTGGGGGGAATCAGCCCCAGCATTTT
12 | TRBD2 | NA | TRBJ2-1 | TRBV11-2 | CASSPGLNEQFF | TGTGCCAGCAGTCCGGGACTAAATGAGCAGTTCTTC
14 | NA | NA | TRBJ2-5 | TRBV7-2 | CASSPNAGWETQYF | TGTGCCAGCAGCCCAAATGCAGGGTGGGAGACCCAGTACTTC
15 | NA | NA | TRBJ2-2 | TRBV7-9 | CASSRVLANTGELFF | TGTGCCAGCAGTCGCGTCCTAGCGAACACCGGGGAGCTGTTTTTT
19 | TRBD1 | NA | TRBJ1-5 | TRBV10-3 | CAISERYGTGFSGDQPQHF | TGTGCCATCAGTGAAAGGTACGGGACAGGGTTCAGTGGGGATCAGCCCCAGCATTTT
12 | NA | NA | TRBJ2-3 | TRBV7-8 | CASTTGTDTQYF | TGTGCCAGCACCACGGGCACAGATACGCAGTATTTT
11 | NA | NA | TRBJ1-1 | TRBV30 | CAWGLNTEAFF | TGTGCCTGGGGCTTGAACACTGAAGCTTTCTTT
16 | NA | few | TRBJ2-1 | TRBV4-1 | CASSHVNLVYYNEQFF | TGCGCCAGCAGCCATGTTAATTTGGTCTATTACAATGAGCAGTTCTTC
15 | NA | NA | TRBJ2-2 | TRBV21-1 | CASSKGLAGAGELFF | TGTGCCAGCAGCAAAGGACTAGCGGGAGCCGGGGAGCTGTTTTTT
13 | TRBD1 | NA | TRBJ1-2 | TRBV7-9 | CASSAGQLYGYTF | TGTGCCAGCAGCGCGGGACAGCTCTATGGCTACACCTTC
16 | NA | NA | TRBJ1-3 | TRBV28 | CASTGGFSLSGNTIYF | TGTGCCAGCACCGGGGGTTTTTCCCTCTCTGGAAACACCATATATTTT
14 | NA | NA | TRBJ2-3 | TRBV9 | CASSVGGAGDTQYF | TGTGCCAGCAGCGTAGGAGGTGCGGGCGATACGCAGTATTTT
15 | TRBD2 | NA | TRBJ2-1 | TRBV9 | CASSPRLASYNEQFF | TGTGCCAGCAGCCCTCGACTAGCTTCCTACAATGAGCAGTTCTTC
15 | TRBD1 | NA | TRBJ2-7 | TRBV7-8 | CASSYPGTGTYEQYF | TGTGCCAGCAGCTACCCGGGGACAGGGACCTACGAGCAGTACTTC
15 | TRBD1 | NA | TRBJ2-1 | TRBV4-1 | CASSRGTGDGNEQFF | TGCGCCAGCAGCCGCGGGACAGGGGACGGCAATGAGCAGTTCTTC
13 | NA | NA | TRBJ2-5 | TRBV28 | CASSRDIQETQYF | TGTGCCAGCTCCCGGGACATACAAGAGACCCAGTACTTC
14 | TRBD1 | NA | TRBJ1-1 | TRBV11-2 | CASSPQGANTEAFF | TGTGCCAGCAGCCCACAGGGGGCGAACACTGAAGCTTTCTTT
15 | TRBD1 | NA | TRBJ1-3 | TRBV6-5 | CASSYGTGSGNTIYF | TGTGCCAGCAGTTACGGGACAGGGAGCGGAAACACCATATATTTT
16 | TRBD1 | few | TRBJ2-2 | TRBV2 | CASSAPGTGATGELFF | TGTGCCAGCAGTGCCCCAGGGACAGGGGCTACCGGGGAGCTGTTTTTT
16 | TRBD2 | NA | TRBJ2-7 | TRBV28 | CASSAMTSGFSYEQYF | TGTGCCAGCAGTGCAATGACTAGCGGGTTCTCCTACGAGCAGTACTTC
13 | NA | NA | TRBJ2-3 | TRBV6-5 | CASLGTSTDTQYF | TGTGCCAGTTTAGGGACTAGCACAGATACGCAGTATTTT
15 | NA | NA | TRBJ1-5 | TRBV7-2 | CASSLVGAYNQPQHF | TGTGCCAGCAGCTTAGTGGGAGCCTACAATCAGCCCCAGCATTTT
16 | TRBD1 | NA | TRBJ1-1 | TRBV9 | CASSFGQGRTNTEAFF | TGTGCCAGCAGCTTTGGACAGGGAAGGACGAACACTGAAGCTTTCTTT
13 | NA | NA | TRBJ2-5 | TRBV25-1 | CARKQGSQETQYF | TGTGCCAGGAAACAGGGCTCCCAAGAGACCCAGTACTTC
14 | TRBD1 | NA | TRBJ2-1 | TRBV7-2 | CASRPGTGASEQFF | TGTGCCAGCAGGCCCGGGACAGGGGCTAGTGAGCAGTTCTTC
11 | NA | NA | TRBJ1-1 | TRBV10-3 | CAIDQRTEAFF | TGTGCCATCGACCAGAGGACTGAAGCTTTCTTT
15 | NA | NA | TRBJ1-2 | TRBV30 | CAWSEGGRDLYGYTF | TGTGCCTGGAGTGAGGGTGGCAGGGATCTCTATGGCTACACCTTC
15 | TRBD1 | NA | TRBJ2-3 | TRBV5-1 | CASSLGQGGTDTQYF | TGCGCCAGCAGCTTAGGACAGGGTGGCACAGATACGCAGTATTTT
16 | TRBD2 | NA | TRBJ2-7 | TRBV10-3 | CAIRGLAGPAGYEQYF | TGTGCCATCAGAGGACTAGCGGGACCTGCAGGGTACGAGCAGTACTTC
11 | NA | NA | TRBJ1-2 | TRBV28 | CASSLNYGYTF | TGTGCCAGCAGCCTTAACTATGGCTACACCTTC
14 | TRBD1 | NA | TRBJ2-2 | TRBV29-1 | CSVGGQDSSGELFF | TGCAGCGTTGGGGGACAGGACTCTAGCGGGGAGCTGTTTTTT
18 | NA | NA | TRBJ2-2 | TRBV30 | CAWIARPTTPEGGGELFF | TGTGCCTGGATCGCGAGGCCAACCACTCCCGAGGGTGGCGGGGAGCTGTTTTTT
18 | NA | NA | TRBJ1-5 | TRBV4-1 | CASSQYSRSEISNQPQHF | TGCGCCAGCAGCCAATATTCTAGGTCTGAGATTAGCAATCAGCCCCAGCATTTT
15 | NA | NA | TRBJ1-1 | TRBV5-1 | CASLEQTGSNTEAFF | TGCGCCAGCCTGGAACAGACAGGATCAAACACTGAAGCTTTCTTT
11 | TRBD1 | NA | TRBJ1-1 | TRBV20-1 | CSFTGGNEAFF | TGCAGTTTTACAGGGGGCAATGAAGCTTTCTTT
13 | TRBD1 | NA | TRBJ2-1 | TRBV29-1 | CSVVAGGADEQFF | TGCAGCGTTGTAGCAGGGGGCGCGGATGAGCAGTTCTTC
11 | TRBD1 | NA | TRBJ2-4 | TRBV29-1 | CSVDRTGVRDF | TGCAGCGTTGATAGGACAGGGGTTAGGGACTTC
12 | NA | few | TRBJ1-1 | TRBV6-1 | CASSLAGAGAFF | TGTGCCAGCAGCCTAGCCGGAGCCGGAGCTTTCTTT
14 | TRBD1 | NA | TRBJ1-4 | TRBV30 | CAWSPGTGGEKLFF | TGTGCCTGGAGTCCCGGGACAGGGGGAGAAAAACTGTTTTTT